This T cell receptor beta chain was profiled in a study of OX40 agonist ivuxolimab in advanced cancers. Study-wide background: A diagnosis of hepatocellular carcinoma, melanoma, renal cell or head and neck cancer was present in dose-escalation patients.

The data were produced by immunoSEQ multiplex PCR, yet TCRdb's version contains in-frame clones alone and is incomplete. This sample yields some 70,000 clones, of which 85% to 95% are seen a single time; more than 0.85% belongs to the top ten. J was trimmed by 4 bases and V by 5 bases; bases with no gene match: 5. This CDR3 is built from 14 residues. Germline-derived CDR1 and CDR2 are SGHAT and FQNNGV. Broader study findings: Expanded peripheral T cell antigen specificity was not determined.

Points on this clone: The antigen remains unidentified.

Here the sequenced sample was CD4+ or CD8+ T cells sorted from blood, taken in a trial of the OX40 agonist ivuxolimab. This sequence was found in an adult with an advanced solid tumor such as melanoma, head and neck, liver or kidney cancer. The gene calls are TRBV11-2 and TRBJ2-1; 7 nucleotides agree with TRBD2. CDR3 nucleotides: TGTGCCAGCAGCCCAAGCGGGGTTTACAATGAGCAGTTCTTC. This sequence encodes CASSPSGVYNEQFF.